This T cell receptor beta chain came from a study of identical twins. Overall study results and limits: Recombination models fit unrelated individuals' TCR alpha sharing but underestimated twins'.

This clonotype was recorded many times. Its antigen is unidentified. It was template switching that added a universal primer site, and there were unique molecular identifiers on the cDNA. TCRdb reprocessed the 5' RACE reads with MiXCR, giving one entry per CDR3 protein. This sample has around 510,000 distinct CDR3 sequences, with 13% to 15% found just once. The CDR3 loop spans 12 amino acids. V lost 0 bases to trimming and J lost 4 bases, with 3 bases between them. CDR1 is SSHAT, CDR2 FNYEAQ, per germline (reference sequence). The data also belong to a second study, concerning yellow fever vaccine responses in identical twins.

This chain connects TRBV7-7 to TRBJ2-5, with D unclear. The TCR sequence derives from a woman under 30 in good health. Sequenced sample: CD4+ T cells sorted from blood. The CDR3 region is CASSLAGETQYF. As DNA, the CDR3 is TGTGCCAGCAGCTTAGCGGGAGAGACCCAGTACTTC.